This paragraph covers one TCR beta chain sequence. The method was immunoSEQ multiplex PCR; TCRdb's version includes in-frame clones alone and lacks a portion of them. This table holds around 120,000 clones, 85% to 95% found once. The data were taken from a study of T cell responses to AZD1222 COVID-19 vaccine. CDR3 length equals 18 residues. CDR1 LNHDA and CDR2 SQIVND come from the germline V gene (reference sequence). Trimming cost V 7 bases and J 1 base; bases outside gene matches: 14. The sequencing used peripheral blood, collected on day 0 of AZD1222 vaccination. The V call is TRBV19, the J call TRBJ1-5, with TRBD1 matching over 9 bases. This clonotype was sampled from an adult in good health. The CDR3 nucleotides are TGTGCCAGTACTCGTTCTCCTGACAGGGGGACGAGCAATCAGCCCCAGCATTTT. It specifies CASTRSPDRGTSNQPQHF.